Following are 3 T cell receptor beta chains from one sample sequenced in a study of early T cells in non-severe SARS-CoV-2 infection. TCRdb reanalysed the 5' RACE reads using MiXCR and keeps one entry per CDR3 protein. The data contain around 45,000 distinct CDR3 sequences, 4% of them seen just once; the ten biggest clones take up roughly 3%. The sample taken for sequencing was whole blood. The receptors originated from an adult who was a healthcare worker with PCR-confirmed SARS-CoV-2 infection or an uninfected control (not recorded which).

In its sample, this clonotype was seen many times. V usage is TRBV5-1 and J usage is TRBJ2-5; D is uncertain. The CDR3 spans 13 residues. The germline V gene has CDR1 SGHRS and CDR2 YFSETQ. V was shortened by 2 bases and J by 3 bases, with 8 bases between the two germline ends. This chain's CDR3 is CASSLSGEETQYF. The CDR3 DNA reads TGCGCCAGCAGCTTATCCGGAGAAGAGACCCAGTACTTC.

The table lists this clonotype with many counts. This chain connects TRBV20-1 to TRBJ1-1; D ambiguous. From germline, CDR1 is DFQATT and CDR2 SNEGSKA (reference sequence). Trimming removed 4 bases at V and 1 base at J, with 10 bases between. The length of the CDR3 is 13 residues. The DNA of the CDR3 is TGCAGTGCTATGACGCGGGAGAACACTGAAGCTTTCTTT. As protein: CSAMTRENTEAFF.

J is TRBJ2-2 and V is TRBV7-9, with a weak D call TRBD1 (5 bases). The CDR3 has 15 residues. CDR1 is SEHNR, CDR2 FQNEAQ, per germline (reference sequence). Trimming removed 5 bases from V and 2 bases from J, with 12 bases in between. The CDR3 DNA follows: TGTGCCAGCAGCCCGCAGACAGTTAACACCGGGGAGCTGTTTTTT. Translated, it gives CASSPQTVNTGELFF.